These 22 T cell receptor beta chains were sequenced from one sample in a study of shared clonotypes between healthy human individuals. The method was immunoSEQ multiplex PCR; TCRdb's version includes in-frame clones alone and lacks a portion of them. Of under 1,100,000 clones listed, around 78% are singletons. Sequencing used memory CD4+ T cells from PBMCs. Subset given: CD45RA-negative fraction. Source of these receptors: a man between 18 and 29 years old in good health. Some clones in this sample may be carry-over from other donors' samples.

This clone was detected a few times. The chain carries TRBV5-1 and TRBJ1-2; TRBD1 matches 8 bases. The length of the CDR3 is 14 residues. CDR1 SGHRS and CDR2 YFSETQ come from the germline V gene. V shed 3 bases, J shed 8 bases, and the junction held 9 bases outside the gene matches. The CDR3 sequence: CASSSTTGVMGYTF. CDR3 nucleotide sequence: TGCGCCAGCAGCTCCACGACAGGGGTCATGGGCTACACCTTC.

This clone was seen a few times. The chain employs TRBV7-8 and TRBJ1-5; 8 bases align to TRBD1. Germline lookup yields CDR1 SGHVS and CDR2 FQNEAQ. The CDR3 loop spans 16 amino acids. Losses at the gene ends were 4 bases for V and 1 base for J; bases not matched to a gene: 6. DNA for the CDR3: TGTGCCAGCAGCTCACAGGGGGGTGAGAGCAATCAGCCCCAGCATTTT. Its translation: CASSSQGGESNQPQHF.

Note on this clone: Other DNA sequences in this sample translate to the same CDR3. The J gene is TRBJ1-1, the V gene TRBV14; D ambiguous. Germline V CDR1 and CDR2: SGHDN, FVKESK. V lost 0 bases and J 3 bases, leaving 5 bases between the germline ends. The CDR3 is made up of 13 amino acids. Here the CDR3 reads CASSQDLYTEAFF. The CDR3 DNA is TGTGCCAGCAGCCAAGATCTGTACACTGAAGCTTTCTTT.

The chain employs TRBV11-1 and TRBJ1-1; D gene ambiguous. V was cut by 3 bases and J by 1 base, with 12 bases left in between. From germline, CDR1 is SGHAT and CDR2 FQDESV (reference sequence). This CDR3 contains 15 residues. The CDR3 nucleotides are TGTGCCAGCAGCTTTTGGCAGGACCAGAACACTGAAGCTTTCTTT. Amino acids: CASSFWQDQNTEAFF.

This clone has only a few counts. This chain connects TRBV7-8 to TRBJ1-2; 8 bases align to TRBD1. The V gene end was trimmed by 4 bases and the J gene end by 4 bases; junction bases not matched to a gene: 5. Germline V gives CDR1 SGHVS, CDR2 FQNEAQ. The CDR3 is made up of 14 amino acids. The CDR3 region has the DNA TGTGCCAGCAGCTCAGGGGGCCCCCTCTATGGCTACACCTTC. This codes for CASSSGGPLYGYTF.

This rearrangement joins TRBV7-3 to TRBJ1-1; possibly TRBD1 for D (5 bases). With 4 bases removed from V and 8 bases from J, the gap between germline ends came to 14 bases. The CDR3 extends over 13 amino acids. Germline V gene data show CDR1 as SGHTA and CDR2 as FQGTGA. Written as DNA, the CDR3 is TGTGCCAGCAGCTCGGATCCTGGGGCCGAAGCTTTCTTT. Translating gives CASSSDPGAEAFF.

The rearrangement uses TRBV7-2 and TRBJ2-5; 14 bases are a match to TRBD2. This CDR3 has 16 residues. In germline, CDR1 is SGHTA, CDR2 FQGNSA. V lost 5 bases to trimming and J lost 5 bases; unmatched junction nucleotides: 7. The CDR3 spells CASSLGTSGRRETQYF. CDR3 DNA: TGTGCCAGCAGCCTGGGGACTAGCGGGAGACGGGAGACCCAGTACTTC.

The chain employs TRBV5-5 and TRBJ2-7; possible D gene TRBD2, 5 bases. Trimming took off 0 bases at V and 6 bases at J, with 13 bases between the two ends. The CDR3 is 14 residues long. The germline V gene encodes CDR1 SGHKS and CDR2 YYEKEE (reference sequence). This CDR3 reads CASSLVGNRFEQYF. The CDR3 DNA is TGTGCCAGCAGCTTGGTCGGGAATAGATTCGAGCAGTACTTC.

The chain carries TRBV5-7 and TRBJ2-1; D ambiguous. TRBV5-7 is classed as an ORF, of uncertain function. The CDR3 contains 12 residues. V gave up 2 bases and J gave up 10 bases, with 10 bases separating them. CDR3 amino acids: CASSLNLIEQFF. Written as DNA, the CDR3 is TGTGCCAGCAGCTTAAACCTCATCGAGCAGTTCTTC.

This chain connects TRBV5-4 to TRBJ2-1; 8 bases fit TRBD1. Trimming removed 4 bases from V and 6 bases from J; junction bases left unmatched: 6. The CDR3 totals 14 residues. From germline, CDR1 is SGHNT and CDR2 YYREEE (reference sequence). The CDR3 region has the DNA TGTGCCAGCAGCACCGGACAGGGACGCAATGAGCAGTTCTTC. It yields the protein CASSTGQGRNEQFF.

As to this clone: A much larger clone lies one base from this, so it may be a read error. Distinct nucleotide sequences in the sample also encode this CDR3. The chain employs TRBV4-3 and TRBJ2-3; 15 bases match TRBD2. From germline, CDR1 is LGHNA and CDR2 YSLEER. The CDR3 is 19 residues long. CDR3 loop: CASSQNPRTSGRASDTQYF. The CDR3 DNA reads TGCGCCAGCAGCCAAAACCCCCGGACTAGCGGGAGGGCATCAGATACACAGTATTTT.

This chain links TRBV7-3 with TRBJ2-5; tentatively, D is TRBD2 (5 bases). Germline V gene lookup returns CDR1 SGHTA and CDR2 FQGTGA. The CDR3 covers 13 residues. Trimming took 8 bases from V and 5 from J, leaving 15 bases between them. CDR3 nucleotide sequence: TGTGCCAGCTCCTCGGGGAATAGCGAGACCCAGTACTTC. As protein: CASSSGNSETQYF.

This rearrangement joins TRBV28 to TRBJ2-7; the D call may be TRBD1 or TRBD2 (6 bases each). CDR1 is MDHEN and CDR2 is SYDVKM in the germline V gene. The CDR3 runs to 15 residues. The germline V and J ends were trimmed by 5 bases and 5 bases, with 19 bases remaining between them. CDR3 nucleotides: TGTGCCAGCAGTCCCCGAGGGGGGCATCCCCACGAGCAGTACTTC. It specifies CASSPRGGHPHEQYF.

This clone was detected only once. V is TRBV18 and J is TRBJ1-3; D ambiguous. The CDR3 consists of 17 residues. V gave up 3 bases and J gave up 0 bases, with 15 bases separating them. Germline CDR1 reads KGHSH; CDR2 reads LQKENI. The CDR3 reads CASSPSGSWVSGNTIYF. As DNA, the CDR3 is TGTGCCAGCTCACCTTCCGGGTCCTGGGTCTCTGGAAACACCATATATTTT.

V and J are TRBV28 and TRBJ2-3; 9 positions match TRBD2. V shed 6 bases, J shed 3 bases, and the junction held 13 bases outside the gene matches. The CDR3 extends over 17 amino acids. Germline V lookup: CDR1 MDHEN, CDR2 SYDVKM. As DNA, the CDR3 is TGTGCCAGCAGAGACCTTTTAGCGGGAGTAGGGACAGATACGCAGTATTTT. Its translation is CASRDLLAGVGTDTQYF. The whole variable domain, filled in from reference TRBV28 and TRBJ2-3, reads DVKVTQSSRYLVKRTGEKVFLECVQDMDHENMFWYRQDPGLGLRLIYFSYDVKMKEKGDIPEGYSVSREKKERFSLILESASTNQTSMYLCASRDLLAGVGTDTQYFGPGTRLTVL.

The rearrangement uses TRBV6-5 and TRBJ1-1, with unresolved D. The ends were cut back, 7 bases at V and 2 bases at J, with 11 bases in the middle. CDR1 is MNHEY, CDR2 SVGAGI, per germline. This CDR3 is built from 13 residues. In DNA form, the CDR3 reads TGTGCCAGCAACACCGACGGAAACACTGAAGCTTTCTTT. It encodes CASNTDGNTEAFF.

This clone was seen a handful of times. The chain recombines TRBV4-1 with TRBJ2-5, with D maybe TRBD1 (5 bases). The germline CDR1 and CDR2 sequences are MGHRA and YSYEKL. Trimming pared 4 bases from V and 2 bases from J, leaving 14 bases between. This CDR3 is 15 amino acids long. The CDR3: CASSPGAVPQETQYF. The DNA of the CDR3 is TGCGCCAGCAGCCCTGGGGCGGTCCCACAAGAGACCCAGTACTTC.

CDR3: CASSSRARDTEAFF. The DNA of the CDR3 is TGTGCCAGCAGCAGCCGGGCCAGGGACACTGAAGCTTTCTTT. J is TRBJ1-1 and V is TRBV7-8; tentative D call: TRBD1 (5 bases). The CDR3 is 14 residues long. CDR1 SGHVS and CDR2 FQNEAQ come from the germline V gene. V lost 5 bases, J lost 3 bases, and 13 bases lay in between.

The chain is built from TRBV27 and TRBJ1-5; the D is unclear. CDR1 and CDR2 (germline): MNHEY, SMNVEV (reference sequence). The ends were cut back, 5 bases at V and 4 bases at J, with 12 bases in the middle. The CDR3 covers 14 residues. The CDR3 reads CASSPTLGNQPQHF. The CDR3 coding sequence is TGTGCCAGCAGTCCCACTCTGGGGAATCAGCCCCAGCATTTT.

A few counts support this clone. This chain uses TRBV7-9 with TRBJ1-2; no clear D gene. CDR1 and CDR2 (germline): SEHNR, FQNEAQ (reference sequence). The CDR3 covers 12 residues. Trimming shortened V by 3 bases and J by 8 bases, and 10 bases separated the two germline ends. Here the CDR3 reads CASSFASGGYTF. CDR3 nucleotides: TGTGCCAGCAGCTTCGCGTCGGGAGGCTACACCTTC.

V and J are TRBV5-1 and TRBJ2-2; 10 bases are a match to TRBD2. Germline assignment: CDR1 SGHRS and CDR2 YFSETQ. The V gene end was trimmed by 0 bases and the J gene end by 4 bases; junction bases not matched to a gene: 3. This CDR3 spans 16 amino acids. The CDR3 DNA reads TGCGCCAGCAGCTTGGTAGCGGGAGGTTTCACCGGGGAGCTGTTTTTT. Translated, it gives CASSLVAGGFTGELFF.

This clone was picked up one time. This chain links TRBV7-2 with TRBJ2-6; D remains ambiguous. Trimming removed 4 bases at V and 0 bases at J, with 4 bases between. CDR1 and CDR2 from the germline V gene are SGHTA and FQGNSA. CDR3 size: 14 residues. CDR3 protein: CASSSDSGANVLTF. The CDR3 DNA is TGTGCCAGCAGCTCCGACTCTGGGGCCAACGTCCTGACTTTC.